This T cell receptor beta chain was observed in a study of blood T cell repertoires in COVID-19. Study-wide context: Spain, Italy and the United States supplied samples that represented acute and convalescent COVID-19. T cells, B-cell-depleted T cells, or PBMCs provided the cDNA or gDNA that served as material.

Authors' analysis steps: How many nucleated cells were present was estimated from reference gene primer amplification. Using immunoSEQ multiplex PCR, the repertoire was profiled, and TCRdb retains in-frame clones only, with some absent. V and J calls and clone size are given by that table; D and trimming were obtained from the DNA. The sample lists over 75,000 clones; around 88% were seen once. This CDR3 has 18 residues. CDR1 and CDR2 (germline): SEHNR, FQNEAQ (reference sequence). Trimming cost V 2 bases and J 2 bases; bases outside gene matches: 10. Material for sequencing was peripheral blood. The rearrangement links TRBV7-9 to TRBJ2-3; the match to TRBD2 covers 10 bases. This clonotype originated in a human donor in a cohort sampled during active COVID-19. As DNA, the CDR3 is TGTGCCAGCAGCTTAAAGCTAGCGGGGGAACCCTTCACAGATACGCAGTATTTT. Encoded protein: CASSLKLAGEPFTDTQYF.